These 2 T cell receptor beta chains share one sample of origin, sequenced in a study of blood T cells in healthy people across ages. PCR was performed a second time for about 6 to 12 cycles using a sample-barcoded 5' primer and a J-beta primer mix. TCRdb reprocessed the 5' RACE reads with MiXCR, giving one entry per CDR3 protein. The sample has 1.5 million to 2 million distinct CDR3 sequences; roughly 50% are singletons. The sample comprised blood. The receptors were sampled from a woman in her thirties or forties in good health.

This clonotype was detected a few times. The J gene is TRBJ1-2, the V gene TRBV12-3 or TRBV12-4, with D possibly being TRBD1 (6 bases). Trimming removed 6 bases at V and 5 bases at J, with 19 bases between. The CDR3 length is 15 residues. In DNA form, the CDR3 reads TGTGCCAGCAGCCTAAGGGGGGGACTAATTTATGGCTACACCTTC. It translates to CASSLRGGLIYGYTF.

The rearrangement links TRBV20-1 to TRBJ2-1, with 11 positions matching TRBD2. Germline CDR1 is DFQATT and CDR2 is SNEGSKA (reference sequence). With 6 bases clipped from V and 10 bases from J, the junction kept 8 bases outside the gene matches. The CDR3 length is 13 residues. DNA of the CDR3: TGCAGTGCGAGTAGCGGGGGGGCCGGAGAGCAGTTCTTC. Translated, it gives CSASSGGAGEQFF.